This T cell receptor beta chain was observed in a study of blood T cell repertoires in COVID-19. The assay was immunoSEQ multiplex PCR, and TCRdb's table has in-frame clones only and misses some. This sample has 150,000 or so clones, with around 86% found just once. The CDR3 runs to 15 residues. V lost 6 bases to trimming and J lost 7 bases; unmatched junction nucleotides: 8. Germline assignment: CDR1 LGHDT and CDR2 YNNKEL (reference sequence). The TCR sequence derives from a man of 80 years or more with acute or convalescent COVID-19. The sample taken for sequencing was peripheral blood. The genes are TRBV3-1 (or the pseudogene TRBV3-2) and TRBJ2-1; TRBD2 matches at 11 bases. In DNA form, the CDR3 reads TGTGCCAGCAGGTTTAGCGGGGGGGCCAATAATGAGCAGTTCTTC. This sequence encodes CASRFSGGANNEQFF.